Listed below are T cell receptor beta chains from one sample, sequenced in a study of blood T cell repertoires in COVID-19. Generated by immunoSEQ multiplex PCR, the TCRdb table keeps only in-frame clones and is missing some. The table records over 120,000 clones, 80% to 90% of them present only once. Sequences were obtained from peripheral blood. Source of these receptors: a woman aged 45-59 years with acute or convalescent COVID-19. Each CDR3 is given with its conserved first and last residue. The D gene is left open where the match is weak. Clone size is not always given. Where it is, it says once, few, many or a class for expanded clones.

>NA|12|TRBV29-1|once|TRBJ2-7
TGCAGCGTTGGTTGGGGGCGAGGCGAGCAGTACTTC
CSVGWGRGEQYF
>NA|14|TRBV5-4|once|TRBJ1-1
TGTGCCAGCAGCATATGGACAGTGAACACTGAAGCTTTCTTT
CASSIWTVNTEAFF
>TRBD1|17|TRBV4-1|NA|TRBJ2-2
TGCGCCAGCAGCCAAGATCCGGGACAGGGGTTATCCGGGGAGCTGTTTTTT
CASSQDPGQGLSGELFF
>TRBD2|16|TRBV9|NA|TRBJ2-3
TGTGCCAGCAGCGTAGAGGCTAGCGGGGGGACAGATACGCAGTATTTT
CASSVEASGGTDTQYF
>TRBD2|16|TRBV10-3|NA|TRBJ2-2
TGTGCCATCAGCGGACTAGCCTCGACGAACACCGGGGAGCTGTTTTTT
CAISGLASTNTGELFF
>NA|16|TRBV27|NA|TRBJ1-1
TGTGCCAGCAGAACGTTGTTGAACAGGCTAAACACTGAAGCTTTCTTT
CASRTLLNRLNTEAFF
>NA|13|TRBV7-2|NA|TRBJ1-1
TGTGCCAGCAGCTTAAGAGGGTTCACTGAAGCTTTCTTT
CASSLRGFTEAFF
>NA|15|TRBV7-9|NA|TRBJ1-1
TGTGCCAGCAGCTTAGTTGGGGCCGGATCCACTGAAGCTTTCTTT
CASSLVGAGSTEAFF
>TRBD1|14|TRBV6-5|few|TRBJ1-2
TGTGCCAGCAGAGACGACAGGGTCGACTATGGCTACACCTTC
CASRDDRVDYGYTF
>NA|13|TRBV29-1|NA|TRBJ2-1
TGCAGCGCCGAGGAGGATTCCTACAATGAGCAGTTCTTC
CSAEEDSYNEQFF
>TRBD1|15|TRBV9|once|TRBJ1-5
TGTGCCAGCAGCGAGGGGACAGGGGAACATCAGCCCCAGCATTTT
CASSEGTGEHQPQHF
>TRBD1|16|TRBV15|NA|TRBJ2-3
TGTGCCACCAGCGAGGGACAGGGGACATTGACAGATACGCAGTATTTT
CATSEGQGTLTDTQYF
>NA|15|TRBV6-5|NA|TRBJ1-5
TGTGCCAGCAGACCGGGAGGTTCTCCCCACCAGCCCCAGCATTTT
CASRPGGSPHQPQHF
>TRBD1|11|TRBV13|few|TRBJ1-2
TGTGCCAGCCGGACAGGGGGAGGCTACACCTTC
CASRTGGGYTF
>TRBD1|14|TRBV6-5|NA|TRBJ1-6
TGTGCCAGCAGTATACAGGGGATTACTTCACCCCTCCACTTT
CASSIQGITSPLHF
>NA|14|TRBV7-9|NA|TRBJ1-5
TGTGCCAGCAGCTTAGGCAGGGGCCCCTCGCCCCAGCATTTT
CASSLGRGPSPQHF
>TRBD1|13|TRBV2|NA|TRBJ1-2
TGTGCCAGCAGCACGGGACAGGGTGGTGGCTACACCTTC
CASSTGQGGGYTF
>NA|12|TRBV19|NA|TRBJ2-1
TGTGCCAGTAAGGGGCAAGGGGATGAGCAGTTCTTC
CASKGQGDEQFF
>TRBD2|19|TRBV7-8|NA|TRBJ2-3
TGTGCCAGCAGCTCGCCCTTATTATTAGCGGGAGTTGGAACAGATACGCAGTATTTT
CASSSPLLLAGVGTDTQYF
>TRBD1|12|TRBV7-9|NA|TRBJ1-5
TGTGCCAGCAGCTATGGACAGGGCGACCAGCATTTT
CASSYGQGDQHF
>NA|14|TRBV6-1|NA|TRBJ2-7
TGTGCCAGCAGTGAAAACAATCTTTCCTACGAGCAGTACTTC
CASSENNLSYEQYF
>TRBD2|13|TRBV7-9|NA|TRBJ2-5
TGTGCCAGCAGGCCGGGGGGAGCAGAGACCCAGTACTTC
CASRPGGAETQYF
>NA|13|TRBV2|NA|TRBJ1-2
TGTGCCAGCAGCGGACAGAGGGACTACGGCTACACCTTC
CASSGQRDYGYTF
>NA|12|TRBV28|once|TRBJ2-2
TGTGCCAGCAAGGGGGACACCGGGGAGCTGTTTTTT
CASKGDTGELFF
>TRBD1|14|TRBV24-1|NA|TRBJ1-2
TGTGCCACCAGTGATACGGGGGACAGCTTTGGCTACACCTTC
CATSDTGDSFGYTF
>NA|16|TRBV9|NA|TRBJ2-1
TGTGCCAGCAGCCCCCCGTCGGGTTACTCCTACAATGAGCAGTTCTTC
CASSPPSGYSYNEQFF
>NA|13|TRBV10-3|NA|TRBJ1-2
TGTGCCATCAGTCCCGCGGGAGGGTCGGGCTACACCTTC
CAISPAGGSGYTF
>NA|15|TRBV18|few|TRBJ1-1
TGTGCCAGCTCACCAGTCGGGAGTGCGAACACTGAAGCTTTCTTT
CASSPVGSANTEAFF
>TRBD2|16|TRBV4-2|NA|TRBJ2-2
TGTGCCAGCAGCCAATTGTACGGGACTAGCGTCGGGGAGCTGTTTTTT
CASSQLYGTSVGELFF
>TRBD2|15|TRBV28|NA|TRBJ2-1
TGTGCCAGCAGTTTTGGGTCTAGCGGGAGGAGTGAGCAGTTCTTC
CASSFGSSGRSEQFF
>NA|16|TRBV4-2|NA|TRBJ1-2
TGTGCCAGCAGCCAAGATGGGGGACAAAGGGGTTATGGCTACACCTTC
CASSQDGGQRGYGYTF
>TRBD1|14|TRBV7-9|NA|TRBJ1-5
TGTGCCAGCAGCCAGGGGGCGGGAAATCAGCCCCAGCATTTT
CASSQGAGNQPQHF
>TRBD1|12|TRBV6-4|NA|TRBJ1-2
TGTGCCAGCAGTGGGGACAGGGGTGGCTACACCTTC
CASSGDRGGYTF
>TRBD1|19|TRBV4-2|few|TRBJ1-5
TGTGCCAGCAGCCGGAGCCTGGGGGGACAGGGGTCGAGTGGGCAGCCCCAGCATTTT
CASSRSLGGQGSSGQPQHF
>TRBD1|14|TRBV9|NA|TRBJ1-5
TGTGCCAGCAGCGATCGACAGGGGGATCAGCCCCAGCATTTT
CASSDRQGDQPQHF
>TRBD1|15|TRBV7-9|NA|TRBJ2-5
TGTGCCAGCAGCCTAACAGGGGCCGTGGGAGAGACCCAGTACTTC
CASSLTGAVGETQYF
>NA|15|TRBV9|NA|TRBJ1-2
TGTGCCAGCAGCGACCGGCCGGGACTTCTTATAGGCTACACCTTC
CASSDRPGLLIGYTF
>NA|13|TRBV11-3|NA|TRBJ2-5
TGTGCCAGCAGCGTCGGACAGTCAGAGACCCAGTACTTC
CASSVGQSETQYF
>NA|17|TRBV18|NA|TRBJ2-7
TGTGCCAGCTCACCAAGTCCATCCGCCGGACTGGGCTACGAGCAGTACTTC
CASSPSPSAGLGYEQYF
>TRBD1|15|TRBV4-1|NA|TRBJ1-1
TGCGCCAGCAGCCAAGTGCAGGGGGCGAACACTGAAGCTTTCTTT
CASSQVQGANTEAFF
>TRBD1|17|TRBV3-1/TRBV3-2|NA|TRBJ1-6
TGTGCCAGCAGCCAAGATCTTTGGACAGGGAATAACTCACCCCTCCACTTT
CASSQDLWTGNNSPLHF
>TRBD2|13|TRBV6-5|NA|TRBJ2-5
TGTGCCAGCAGGGCGGGGGTACAAGAGACCCAGTACTTC
CASRAGVQETQYF
>TRBD1|13|TRBV29-1|few|TRBJ1-2
TGCAGCGTGGGACAGGGGGCCTCCTATGGCTACACCTTC
CSVGQGASYGYTF
>TRBD1|16|TRBV19|NA|TRBJ1-5
TGTGCCAGTAGGCCTCCGGGACAGGGGGCGGGTCAGCCCCAGCATTTT
CASRPPGQGAGQPQHF
>TRBD1|13|TRBV7-2|NA|TRBJ1-5
TGTGCCAGCAACGACAGGGGGCAGCAGCCCCAGCATTTT
CASNDRGQQPQHF
>NA|16|TRBV3-1/TRBV3-2|NA|TRBJ1-2
TGTGCCAGCAGCCAAGAGTACACAGCTGTAGGCTATGGCTACACCTTC
CASSQEYTAVGYGYTF
>TRBD2|18|TRBV7-8|NA|TRBJ2-7
TGTGCCAGCAGCTTTACGGGACTAGCGCTCACGAGGGCCTACGAGCAGTACTTC
CASSFTGLALTRAYEQYF
>NA|14|TRBV6-5|once|TRBJ1-4
TGTGCCAGCAGCCAAGGGGCAACTAATGAAAAACTGTTTTTT
CASSQGATNEKLFF
>NA|14|TRBV29-1|NA|TRBJ1-5
TGCAGCGTCCTAGAGGGAGGGGGCAATCAGCCCCAGCATTTT
CSVLEGGGNQPQHF
>TRBD2|15|TRBV7-3|NA|TRBJ2-5
TGTGCCAGCAGCTTGGGGTTAGCGGGAGAAGAGACCCAGTACTTC
CASSLGLAGEETQYF
>TRBD1|15|TRBV2|NA|TRBJ2-7
TGTGCCAGCAGCCAAGACAGGGGGGGGACCTACGAGCAGTACTTC
CASSQDRGGTYEQYF
>TRBD1|14|TRBV19|NA|TRBJ1-3
TGTGCCAGTAGTTGGGACAGCTCTGGAAACACCATATATTTT
CASSWDSSGNTIYF
>NA|14|TRBV11-3|NA|TRBJ2-1
TGTGCCAGCAGCTTAGAAGTGGGCGGGAATGAGCAGTTCTTC
CASSLEVGGNEQFF
>NA|15|TRBV19|NA|TRBJ1-2
TGTGCCAGTAGTCAGGTCGGGGTAGGTTCGGTTGGCTACACCTTC
CASSQVGVGSVGYTF
>NA|16|TRBV18|NA|TRBJ1-3
TGTGCCAGCTCACCGGGACTTCTGAGCTCTGGAAACACCATATATTTT
CASSPGLLSSGNTIYF
>NA|12|TRBV12-3/TRBV12-4|once|TRBJ1-1
TGTGCCAGCAGTTTAGTTTCGAGTGAAGCTTTCTTT
CASSLVSSEAFF
>NA|13|TRBV6-5|NA|TRBJ1-5
TGTGCCAGCGTGAAGGACAGTAACCAGCCCCAGCATTTT
CASVKDSNQPQHF